The present T cell receptor (beta chain) was sequenced within a study of control samples from healthy donors and cancer patients. This CDR3 is built from 13 residues. V was cut by 6 bases and J by 2 bases, with 10 bases left in between. The germline CDR1 and CDR2 sequences are SGHDN and FVKESK. Generated by immunoSEQ multiplex PCR, the TCRdb table keeps only in-frame clones and is missing some. The data show roughly 170,000 clones, approximately 91% seen once. This TCR was sampled from a woman in her 40s in good health. Source material: blood. The chain is built from TRBV14 and TRBJ2-5, with unresolved D. The CDR3 region is CASSLVVQETQYF. As DNA, the CDR3 is TGTGCCAGCAGTTTGGTAGTACAAGAGACCCAGTACTTC.